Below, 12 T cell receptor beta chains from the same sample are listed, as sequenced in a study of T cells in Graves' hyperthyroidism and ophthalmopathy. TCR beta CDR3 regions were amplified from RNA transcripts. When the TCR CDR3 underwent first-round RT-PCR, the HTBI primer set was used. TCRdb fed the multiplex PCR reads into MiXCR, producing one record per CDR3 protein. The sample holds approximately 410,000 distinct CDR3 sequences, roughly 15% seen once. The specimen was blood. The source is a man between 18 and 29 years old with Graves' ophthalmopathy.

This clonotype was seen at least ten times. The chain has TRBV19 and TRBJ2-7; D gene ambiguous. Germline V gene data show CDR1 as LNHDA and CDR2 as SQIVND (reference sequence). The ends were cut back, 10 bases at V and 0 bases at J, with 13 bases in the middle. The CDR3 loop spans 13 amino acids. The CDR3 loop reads CATTGSLSYEQYF. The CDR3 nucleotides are TGTGCCACCACGGGCAGTCTCTCCTACGAGCAGTACTTC.

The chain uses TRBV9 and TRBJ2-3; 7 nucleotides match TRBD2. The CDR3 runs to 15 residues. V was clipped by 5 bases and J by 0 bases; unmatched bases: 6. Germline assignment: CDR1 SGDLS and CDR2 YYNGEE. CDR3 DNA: TGTGCCAGCAGGCCACAGCGGGGTAGCACAGATACGCAGTATTTT. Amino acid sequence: CASRPQRGSTDTQYF. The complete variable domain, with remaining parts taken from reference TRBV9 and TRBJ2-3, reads DSGVTQTPKHLITATGQRVTLRCSPRSGDLSVYWYQQSLDQGLQFLIQYYNGEERAKGNILERFSAQQFPDLHSELNLSSLELGDSALYFCASRPQRGSTDTQYFGPGTRLTVL.

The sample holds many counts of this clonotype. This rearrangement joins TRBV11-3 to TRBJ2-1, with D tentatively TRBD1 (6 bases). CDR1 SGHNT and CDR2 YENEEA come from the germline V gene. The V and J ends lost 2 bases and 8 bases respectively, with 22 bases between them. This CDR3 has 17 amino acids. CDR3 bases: TGTGCCAGCAGCTTAAAGAGCTGGGACACCAACGTCGATGAGCAGTTCTTC. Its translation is CASSLKSWDTNVDEQFF.

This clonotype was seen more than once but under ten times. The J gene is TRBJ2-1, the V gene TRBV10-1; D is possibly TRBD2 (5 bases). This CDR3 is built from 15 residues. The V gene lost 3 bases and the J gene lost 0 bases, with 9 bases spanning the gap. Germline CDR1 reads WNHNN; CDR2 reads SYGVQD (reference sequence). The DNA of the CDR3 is TGCGCCAGCAGTGATCCGGGGAGCTCCTACAATGAGCAGTTCTTC. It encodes CASSDPGSSYNEQFF.

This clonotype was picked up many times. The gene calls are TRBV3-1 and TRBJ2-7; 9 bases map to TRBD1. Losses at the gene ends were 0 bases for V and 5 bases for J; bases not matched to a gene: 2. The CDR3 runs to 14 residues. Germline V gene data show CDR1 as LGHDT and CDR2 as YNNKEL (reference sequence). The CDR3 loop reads CASSQDGTGHEQYF. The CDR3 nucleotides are TGTGCCAGCAGCCAAGACGGGACAGGGCACGAGCAGTACTTC.

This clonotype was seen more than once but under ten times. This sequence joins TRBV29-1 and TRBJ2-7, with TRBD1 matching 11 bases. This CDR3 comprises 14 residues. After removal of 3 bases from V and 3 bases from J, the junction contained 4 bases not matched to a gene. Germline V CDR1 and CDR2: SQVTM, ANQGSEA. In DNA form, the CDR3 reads TGCAGCGTTGAGAGGACAGGGGGCATCTACGAGCAGTACTTC. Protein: CSVERTGGIYEQYF.

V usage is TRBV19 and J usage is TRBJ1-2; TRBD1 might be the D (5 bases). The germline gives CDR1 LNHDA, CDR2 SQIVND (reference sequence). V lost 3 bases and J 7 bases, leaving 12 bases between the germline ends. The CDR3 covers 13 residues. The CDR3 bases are TGTGCCAGTAGTATCGGAGGGCAGGGTGGCTACACCTTC. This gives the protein CASSIGGQGGYTF.

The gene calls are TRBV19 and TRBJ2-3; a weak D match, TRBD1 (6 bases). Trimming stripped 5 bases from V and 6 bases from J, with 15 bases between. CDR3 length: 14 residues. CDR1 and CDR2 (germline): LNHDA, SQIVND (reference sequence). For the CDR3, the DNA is TGTGCCAGTAGTCTGGGCAGGGGTATCGATACGCAGTATTTT. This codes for CASSLGRGIDTQYF.

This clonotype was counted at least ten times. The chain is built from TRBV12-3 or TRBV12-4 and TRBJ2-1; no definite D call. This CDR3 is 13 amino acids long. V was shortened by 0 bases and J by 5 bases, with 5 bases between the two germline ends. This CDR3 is CASSLASNNEQFF. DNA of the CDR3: TGTGCCAGCAGTTTAGCTAGCAACAATGAGCAGTTCTTC.

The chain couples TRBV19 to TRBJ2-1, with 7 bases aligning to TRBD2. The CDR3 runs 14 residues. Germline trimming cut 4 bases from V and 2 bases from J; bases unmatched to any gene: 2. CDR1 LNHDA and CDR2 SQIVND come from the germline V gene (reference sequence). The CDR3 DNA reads TGTGCCAGTAGTAAAGGGAGGGCCTACAATGAGCAGTTCTTC. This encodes CASSKGRAYNEQFF.

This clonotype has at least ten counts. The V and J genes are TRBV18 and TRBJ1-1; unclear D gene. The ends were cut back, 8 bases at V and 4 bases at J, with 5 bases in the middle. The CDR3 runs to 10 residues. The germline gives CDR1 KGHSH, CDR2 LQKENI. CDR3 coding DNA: TGTGCCAGCCCGCCCACTGAAGCTTTCTTT. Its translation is CASPPTEAFF.

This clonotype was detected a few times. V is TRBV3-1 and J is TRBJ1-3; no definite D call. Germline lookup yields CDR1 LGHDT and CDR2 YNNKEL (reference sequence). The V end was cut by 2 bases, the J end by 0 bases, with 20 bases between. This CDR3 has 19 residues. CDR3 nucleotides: TGTGCCAGCAGCCAAACCCCGCCCATAGGACTCATCTCTGGAAACACCATATATTTT. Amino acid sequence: CASSQTPPIGLISGNTIYF.